This T cell receptor beta chain was obtained from a study of T cell repertoires in MIS-A myocarditis (dated by TCRdb to between 2021 and 2022). Comments on this clone: It has no known antigen specificity. Per-base quality was not reported, and no clone a single base away is much larger than it.

The QIAamp DNA FFPE kit was used to extract genomic DNA from formalin-fixed paraffin-embedded autopsy tissue. Amplification of TCRbeta CDR3 regions relied on the immunoSEQ bias-controlled multiplex PCR, followed by high-throughput sequencing. The paper's data handling went like this. CDR3 sequences were collapsed and filtered by the immunoSEQ vendor pipeline to quantify abundance and frequency of each unique TCRbeta CDR3. Dominant CDR3 amino acid sequences were clustered with SARS-CoV-2-specific ImmuneCODE TCRbeta sequences by CD-HIT using a 90% global sequence identity threshold. Clones with frequencies of 0.1 to 1 were classed as hyperexpanded, and 0.01 to 0.1 as large. For the dominant clones, CDR3 amino acid sequences and V and J gene assignments were confirmed with MiXCR. The R stringdist package was used to calculate Levenshtein distances between the patient clonotypes and the ImmuneCODE hits. Held by TCRdb, this immuneACCESS table contains in-frame sequences only and omits some clones. Under half of the omission traces to an unresolved V gene where checked; the cause of the rest is unknown. V and J calls and clone size are as listed in that table; D and trimming were resolved from the DNA. This sample is represented by roughly 14,000 clones; just under 75% of them were singletons. The ten largest clones take up approximately 60% of the sample.

The CDR3 measures 14 amino acids from cysteine to phenylalanine. Just CDR3 DNA is preserved here, 42 bases in frame from base 1. CDR1 and CDR2 (SGHRS, YFSETQ) derive from the germline V gene. V sheds 4 bases and J sheds 3 bases, leaving 12 bases between their ends. The receptor comes from a man aged 18 to 30 with fulminant myocarditis from multisystem inflammatory syndrome in adults (MIS-A) after COVID-19. Rearrangement joined TRBV5-1 to TRBJ2-3; the best D guess is TRBD2, with 6 bases matching. Sequencing was carried out using left ventricle heart tissue obtained at autopsy. Per the publication, the cell subset or site label means: cardiac tissue sample (left or right ventricle, interventricular septum, or pericardium). The CDR3 amino acid sequence is: CASSPSAGTDTQYF. The DNA reads TGCGCCAGCAGCCCCAGTGCGGGAACAGATACGCAGTATTTT.